This TCR beta chain derives from a study of human T cells and chemical hapten exposure. Time point here: pre-sensitization, week 0. Described treatment: therapeutic diphenylcyclopropenone sensitization with weekly scalp DPC. In this sample, this clonotype turned up a few times. Germline V gene lookup returns CDR1 SGHTA and CDR2 FQGNSA. The CDR3 consists of 13 residues. V was shortened by 2 bases and J by 4 bases, with 7 bases between the two germline ends. TCRdb ran MiXCR on the RACE reads and lists one entry per CDR3 protein. This sample carries under 200,000 distinct CDR3 sequences, around 30% of them seen once, and the ten largest clones take less than 3.5%.

This TCR was recovered from a woman in her twenties or thirties with alopecia areata. Some clones in this sample may be carry-over from other donors' samples. The chain carries TRBV7-2 and TRBJ2-3; no reliable D call. The source was whole blood, collected in connection with sensitization to the hapten diphenylcyclopropenone (DPC). DNA of the CDR3: TGTGCCAGCAGCTTAACCCGCCCAGATACGCAGTATTTT. The encoded protein is CASSLTRPDTQYF.